This T cell receptor (beta chain) came from a study of T cells after yellow fever vaccination. TCRdb reprocessed the 5' RACE reads with MiXCR, giving one entry per CDR3 protein. The data contain approximately 250,000 distinct CDR3 sequences, around 5.2% of them singletons. This clonotype was found a few times. The germline CDR1 and CDR2 sequences are SQVTM and ANQGSEA. This CDR3 contains 12 residues. Trimming stripped 7 bases from V and 0 bases from J, with 9 bases between. This TCR came from a young man who received the YFV17D yellow fever vaccine. The material was CD4+ T cells sorted from PBMCs, obtained on the day of the yellow fever booster vaccination. The V and J genes are TRBV29-1 and TRBJ1-1; D uncertain. CDR3 DNA: TGCAGCGCCGGACGTTTGAACACTGAAGCTTTCTTT. Amino acids: CSAGRLNTEAFF.